Detailed here is one T cell receptor beta chain. As yet, its antigen is unknown. The PCR employed 60 Vbeta primers together with 13 Jbeta primers. The repertoire was sequenced with immunoSEQ multiplex PCR; TCRdb's copy has only in-frame clones and lacks some. The table has approximately 200,000 clones, roughly four fifths seen once. The data were taken from a study of cytomegalovirus exposure and HLA in healthy donors. Points from the study as a whole: There were some 150 TCR beta chains listed as cytomegalovirus-associated. Whilst most TCR sequences proved rare, a subset of public TCRs occurred across many donors. In a later analysis, parvovirus B19, influenza, CMV and Epstein-Barr virus appeared linked to several top co-occurrence clusters.

V lost 5 bases, J lost 5 bases, and 17 bases stayed unmatched. The CDR3 spans 20 residues. The germline V gene has CDR1 PRHDT and CDR2 FYEKMQ (reference sequence). Sequencing was performed on PBMCs. This chain connects TRBV13 to TRBJ2-3; 15 bases align to TRBD2. The receptor comes from a man aged 30 to 39 in good health and CMV-seronegative. CDR3 loop: CASSLSSGLAGGPWGDTQYF. CDR3 nucleotide sequence: TGTGCCAGCAGCCTCTCCTCAGGACTAGCGGGAGGGCCGTGGGGAGATACGCAGTATTTT.